A single sample gave rise to the 2 T cell receptor beta chains below, sequenced in a study of radiotherapy plus CTLA-4 blockade in lung cancer. Sequencing used immunoSEQ multiplex PCR; TCRdb keeps in-frame clones, though not all of them. The sample holds approximately 81,000 clones, roughly 79% seen once. Specimen: peripheral blood, collected from a patient treated with radiotherapy plus ipilimumab. The receptors shown here come from a human donor with non-small cell lung cancer who had a partial response to radiotherapy plus ipilimumab. Some clones in this sample may be carry-over from other donors' samples.

The chain joins TRBV5-1 to TRBJ1-6; 8 bases line up with TRBD1. The CDR3 sequence is 14 residues long. V gave up 4 bases and J gave up 6 bases; unmatched junction bases: 3. Germline loops: CDR1 SGHRS, CDR2 YFSETQ. CDR3 sequence reads: CASSLQGGNSPLHF. DNA of the CDR3: TGCGCCAGCAGCCTACAGGGGGGTAATTCACCCCTCCACTTT.

CDR3 in amino acids: CASSYDSGSSYNEQFF. CDR3 in DNA: TGTGCCAGCAGTTACGACTCCGGGAGCTCCTACAATGAGCAGTTCTTC. The gene calls are TRBV6-5 and TRBJ2-1; TRBD2 is a possible D gene (6 bases). The V and J ends lost 2 bases and 0 bases respectively, with 11 bases between them. Looked up from germline, CDR1 is MNHEY and CDR2 is SVGAGI. The CDR3 consists of 16 residues.